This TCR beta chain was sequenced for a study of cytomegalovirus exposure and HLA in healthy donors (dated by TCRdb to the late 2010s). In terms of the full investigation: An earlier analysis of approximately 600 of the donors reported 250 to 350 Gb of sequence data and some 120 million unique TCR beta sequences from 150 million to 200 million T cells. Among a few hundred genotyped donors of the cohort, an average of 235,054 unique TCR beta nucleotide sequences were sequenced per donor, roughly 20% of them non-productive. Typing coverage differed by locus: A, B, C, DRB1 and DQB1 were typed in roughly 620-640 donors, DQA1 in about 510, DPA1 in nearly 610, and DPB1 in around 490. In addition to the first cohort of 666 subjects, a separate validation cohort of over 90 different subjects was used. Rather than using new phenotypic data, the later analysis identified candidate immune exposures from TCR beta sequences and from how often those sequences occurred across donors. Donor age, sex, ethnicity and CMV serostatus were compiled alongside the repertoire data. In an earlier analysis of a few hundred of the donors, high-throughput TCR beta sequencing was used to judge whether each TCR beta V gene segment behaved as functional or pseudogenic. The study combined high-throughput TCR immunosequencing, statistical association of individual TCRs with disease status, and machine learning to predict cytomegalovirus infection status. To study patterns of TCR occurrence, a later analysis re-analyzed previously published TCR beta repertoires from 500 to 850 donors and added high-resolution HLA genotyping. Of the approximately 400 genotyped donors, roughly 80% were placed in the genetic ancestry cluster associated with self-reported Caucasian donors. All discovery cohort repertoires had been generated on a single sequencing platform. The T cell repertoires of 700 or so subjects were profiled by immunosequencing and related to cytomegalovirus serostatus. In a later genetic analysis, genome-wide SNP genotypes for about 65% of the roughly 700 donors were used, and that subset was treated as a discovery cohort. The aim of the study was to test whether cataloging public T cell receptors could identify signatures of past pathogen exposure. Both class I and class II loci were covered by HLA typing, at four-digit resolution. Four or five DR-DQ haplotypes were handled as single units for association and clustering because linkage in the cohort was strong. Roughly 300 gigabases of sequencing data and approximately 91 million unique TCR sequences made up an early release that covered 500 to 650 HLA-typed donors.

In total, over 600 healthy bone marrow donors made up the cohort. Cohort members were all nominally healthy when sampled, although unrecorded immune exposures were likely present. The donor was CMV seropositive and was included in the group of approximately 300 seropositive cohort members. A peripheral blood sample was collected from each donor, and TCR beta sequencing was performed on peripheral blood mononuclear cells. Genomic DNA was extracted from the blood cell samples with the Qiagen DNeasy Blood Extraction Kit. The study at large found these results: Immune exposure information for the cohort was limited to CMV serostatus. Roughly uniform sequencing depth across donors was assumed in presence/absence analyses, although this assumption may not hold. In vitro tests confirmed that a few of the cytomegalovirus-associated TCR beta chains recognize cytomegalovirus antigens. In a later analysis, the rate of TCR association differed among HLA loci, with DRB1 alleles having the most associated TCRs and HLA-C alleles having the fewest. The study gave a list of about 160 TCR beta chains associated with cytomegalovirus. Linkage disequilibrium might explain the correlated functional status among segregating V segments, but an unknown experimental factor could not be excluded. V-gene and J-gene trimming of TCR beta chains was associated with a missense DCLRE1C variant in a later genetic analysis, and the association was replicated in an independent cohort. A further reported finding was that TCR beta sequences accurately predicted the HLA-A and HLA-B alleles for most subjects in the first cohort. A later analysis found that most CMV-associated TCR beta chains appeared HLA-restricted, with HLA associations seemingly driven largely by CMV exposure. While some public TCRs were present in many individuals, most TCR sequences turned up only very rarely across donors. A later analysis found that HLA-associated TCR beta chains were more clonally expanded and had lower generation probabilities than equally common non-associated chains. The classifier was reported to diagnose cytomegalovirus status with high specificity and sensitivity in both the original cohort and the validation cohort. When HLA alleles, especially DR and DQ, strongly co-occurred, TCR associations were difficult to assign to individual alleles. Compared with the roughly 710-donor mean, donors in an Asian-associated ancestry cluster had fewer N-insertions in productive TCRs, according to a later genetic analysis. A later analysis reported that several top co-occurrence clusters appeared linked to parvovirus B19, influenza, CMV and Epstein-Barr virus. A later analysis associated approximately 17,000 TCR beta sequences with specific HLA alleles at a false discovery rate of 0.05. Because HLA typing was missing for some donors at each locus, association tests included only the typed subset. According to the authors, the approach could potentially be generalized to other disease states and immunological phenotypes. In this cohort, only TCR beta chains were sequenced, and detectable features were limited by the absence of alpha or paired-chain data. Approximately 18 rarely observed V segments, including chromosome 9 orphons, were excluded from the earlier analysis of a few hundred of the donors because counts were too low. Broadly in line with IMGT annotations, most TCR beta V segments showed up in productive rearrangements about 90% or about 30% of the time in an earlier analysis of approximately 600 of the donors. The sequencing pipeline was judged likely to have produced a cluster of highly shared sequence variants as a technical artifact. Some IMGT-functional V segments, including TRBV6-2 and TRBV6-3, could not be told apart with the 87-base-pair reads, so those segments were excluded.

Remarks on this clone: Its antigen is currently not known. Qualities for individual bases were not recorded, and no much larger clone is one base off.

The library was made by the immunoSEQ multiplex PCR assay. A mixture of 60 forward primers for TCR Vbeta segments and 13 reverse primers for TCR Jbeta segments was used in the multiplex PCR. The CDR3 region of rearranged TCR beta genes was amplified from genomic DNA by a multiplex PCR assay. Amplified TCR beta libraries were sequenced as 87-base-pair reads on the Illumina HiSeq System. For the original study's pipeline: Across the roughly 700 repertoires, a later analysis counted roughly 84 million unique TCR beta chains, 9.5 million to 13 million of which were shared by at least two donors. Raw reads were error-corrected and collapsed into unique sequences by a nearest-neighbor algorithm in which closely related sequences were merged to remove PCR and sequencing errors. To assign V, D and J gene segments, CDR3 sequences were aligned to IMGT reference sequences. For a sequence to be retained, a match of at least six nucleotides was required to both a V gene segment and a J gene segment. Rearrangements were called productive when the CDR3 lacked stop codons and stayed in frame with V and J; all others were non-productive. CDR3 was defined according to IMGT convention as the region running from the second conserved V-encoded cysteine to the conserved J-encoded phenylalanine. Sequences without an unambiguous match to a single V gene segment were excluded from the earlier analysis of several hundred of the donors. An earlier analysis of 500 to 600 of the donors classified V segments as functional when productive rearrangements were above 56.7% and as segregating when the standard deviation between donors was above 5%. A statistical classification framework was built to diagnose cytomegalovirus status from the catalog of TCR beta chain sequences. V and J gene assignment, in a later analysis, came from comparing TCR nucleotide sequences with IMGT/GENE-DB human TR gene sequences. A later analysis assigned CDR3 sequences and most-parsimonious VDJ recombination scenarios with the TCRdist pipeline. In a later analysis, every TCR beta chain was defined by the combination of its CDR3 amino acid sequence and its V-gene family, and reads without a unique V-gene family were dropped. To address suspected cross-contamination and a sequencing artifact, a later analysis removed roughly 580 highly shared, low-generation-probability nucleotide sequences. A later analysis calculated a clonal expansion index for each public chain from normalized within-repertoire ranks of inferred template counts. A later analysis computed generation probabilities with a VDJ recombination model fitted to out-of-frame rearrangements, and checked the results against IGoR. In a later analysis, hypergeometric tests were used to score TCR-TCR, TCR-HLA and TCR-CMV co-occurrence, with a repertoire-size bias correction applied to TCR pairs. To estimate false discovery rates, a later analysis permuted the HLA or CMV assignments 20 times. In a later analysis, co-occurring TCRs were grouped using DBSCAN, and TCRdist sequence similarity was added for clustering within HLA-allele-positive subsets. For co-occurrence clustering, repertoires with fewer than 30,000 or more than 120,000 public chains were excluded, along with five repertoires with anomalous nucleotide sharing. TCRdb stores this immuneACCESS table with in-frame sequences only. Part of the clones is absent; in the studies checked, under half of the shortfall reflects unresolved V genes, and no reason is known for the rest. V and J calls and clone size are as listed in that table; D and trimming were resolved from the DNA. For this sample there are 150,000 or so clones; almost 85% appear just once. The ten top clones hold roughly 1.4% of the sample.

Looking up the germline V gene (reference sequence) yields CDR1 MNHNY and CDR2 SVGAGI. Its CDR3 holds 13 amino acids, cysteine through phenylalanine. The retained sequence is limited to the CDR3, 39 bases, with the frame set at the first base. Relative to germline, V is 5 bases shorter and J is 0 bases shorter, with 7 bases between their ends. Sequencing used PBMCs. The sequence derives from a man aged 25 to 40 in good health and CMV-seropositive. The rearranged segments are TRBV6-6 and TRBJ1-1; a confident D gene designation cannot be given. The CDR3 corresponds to CASSTTVNTEAFF. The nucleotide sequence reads TGTGCCAGCAGTACCACAGTGAACACTGAAGCTTTCTTT.